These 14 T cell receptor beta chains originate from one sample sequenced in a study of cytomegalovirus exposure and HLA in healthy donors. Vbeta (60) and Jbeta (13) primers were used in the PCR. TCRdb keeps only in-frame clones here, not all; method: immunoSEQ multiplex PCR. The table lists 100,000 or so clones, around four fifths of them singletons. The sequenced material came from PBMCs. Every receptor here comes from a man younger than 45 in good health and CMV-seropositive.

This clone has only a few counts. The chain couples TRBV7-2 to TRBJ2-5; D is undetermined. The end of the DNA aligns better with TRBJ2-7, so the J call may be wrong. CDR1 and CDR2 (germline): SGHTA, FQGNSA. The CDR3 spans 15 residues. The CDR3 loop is CASSFWAAQGYEQYF. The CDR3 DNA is TGTGCCAGCAGCTTTTGGGCAGCCCAAGGATACGAGCAGTACTTC.

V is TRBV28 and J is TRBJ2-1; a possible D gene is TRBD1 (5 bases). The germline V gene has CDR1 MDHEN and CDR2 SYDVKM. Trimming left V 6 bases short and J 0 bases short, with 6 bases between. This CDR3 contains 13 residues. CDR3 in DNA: TGTGCCAGCAGCAGGGCCTCCTACAATGAGCAGTTCTTC. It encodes CASSRASYNEQFF.

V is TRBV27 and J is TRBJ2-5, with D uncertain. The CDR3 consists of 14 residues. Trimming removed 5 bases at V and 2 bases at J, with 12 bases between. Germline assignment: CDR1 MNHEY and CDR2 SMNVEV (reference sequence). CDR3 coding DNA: TGTGCCAGCAGTAGGTCTAGAGTTCAAGAGACCCAGTACTTC. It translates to CASSRSRVQETQYF.

CDR3 DNA sequence: TGCGCCAGCAGCCAAGAGTTCGGCGGGAGCTACAATGAGCAGTTCTTC. Translated, it gives CASSQEFGGSYNEQFF. The rearrangement uses TRBV4-3 and TRBJ2-1, with 7 positions matching TRBD2. V shed 0 bases and J 3 bases; nucleotides not matched to a gene: 5. CDR3 length equals 16 residues. Germline CDR1 and CDR2: LGHNA and YSLEER.

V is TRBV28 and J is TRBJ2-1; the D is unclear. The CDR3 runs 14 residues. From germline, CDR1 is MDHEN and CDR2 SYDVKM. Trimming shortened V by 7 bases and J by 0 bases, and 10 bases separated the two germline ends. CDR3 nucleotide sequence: TGTGCCAGCACTGTTTCGAGCTCCTACAATGAGCAGTTCTTC. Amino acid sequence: CASTVSSSYNEQFF.

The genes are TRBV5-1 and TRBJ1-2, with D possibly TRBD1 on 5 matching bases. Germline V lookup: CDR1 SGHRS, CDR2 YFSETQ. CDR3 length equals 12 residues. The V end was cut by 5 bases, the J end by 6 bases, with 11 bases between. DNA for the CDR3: TGCGCCAGCAGACTTGACAGCGATGGCTACACCTTC. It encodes CASRLDSDGYTF. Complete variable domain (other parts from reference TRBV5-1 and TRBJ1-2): KAGVTQTPRYLIKTRGQQVTLSCSPISGHRSVSWYQQTPGQGLQFLFEYFSETQRNKGNFPGRFSGRQFSNSRSEMNVSTLELGDSALYLCASRLDSDGYTFGSGTRLTVV.

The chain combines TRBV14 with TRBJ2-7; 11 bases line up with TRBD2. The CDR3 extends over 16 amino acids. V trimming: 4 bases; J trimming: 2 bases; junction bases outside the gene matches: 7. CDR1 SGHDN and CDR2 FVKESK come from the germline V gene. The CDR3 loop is CASSRLLAGGTYEQYF. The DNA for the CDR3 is TGTGCCAGCAGCCGCCTTCTAGCGGGAGGTACCTACGAGCAGTACTTC.

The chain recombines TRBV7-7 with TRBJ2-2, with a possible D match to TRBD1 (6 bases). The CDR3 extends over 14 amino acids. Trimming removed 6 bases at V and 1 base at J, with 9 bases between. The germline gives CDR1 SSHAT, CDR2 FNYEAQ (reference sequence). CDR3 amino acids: CASSWGQNTGELFF. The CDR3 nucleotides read TGTGCCAGCAGTTGGGGACAGAACACCGGGGAGCTGTTTTTT. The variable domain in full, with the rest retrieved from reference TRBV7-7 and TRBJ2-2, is GAGVSQSPRYKVTKRGQDVTLRCDPISSHATLYWYQQALGQGPEFLTYFNYEAQPDKSGLPSDRFSAERPEGSISTLTIQRTEQRDSAMYRCASSWGQNTGELFFGEGSRLTVL.

Here the CDR3 reads CASSQAGGSPLHF. CDR3 nucleotide sequence: TGCGCCAGCAGCCAAGCAGGGGGGTCACCCCTCCACTTT. This chain uses TRBV4-1 with TRBJ1-6; 7 nucleotides align to TRBD1. The CDR3 length is 13 residues. From germline, CDR1 is MGHRA and CDR2 YSYEKL. The V and J ends lost 1 base and 10 bases, in that order; junction bases with no gene match: 1.

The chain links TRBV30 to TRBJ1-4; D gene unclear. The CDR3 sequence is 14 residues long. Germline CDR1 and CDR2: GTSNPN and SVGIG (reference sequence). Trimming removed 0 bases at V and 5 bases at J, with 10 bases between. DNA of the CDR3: TGTGCCTGGAGTGTATGGTCCGAGAATGAAAAACTGTTTTTT. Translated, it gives CAWSVWSENEKLFF.

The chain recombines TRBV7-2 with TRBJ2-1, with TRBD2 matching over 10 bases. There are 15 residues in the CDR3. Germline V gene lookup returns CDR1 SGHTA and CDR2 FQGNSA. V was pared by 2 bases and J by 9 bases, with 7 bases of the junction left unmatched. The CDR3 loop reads CASSLLASGSGEQFF. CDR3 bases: TGTGCCAGCAGCTTATTGGCTAGCGGGAGCGGTGAGCAGTTCTTC. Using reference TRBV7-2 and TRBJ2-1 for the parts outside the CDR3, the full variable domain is GAGVSQSPSNKVTEKGKDVELRCDPISGHTALYWYRQSLGQGLEFLIYFQGNSAPDKSGLPSDRFSAERTGGSVSTLTIQRTQQEDSAVYLCASSLLASGSGEQFFGPGTRLTVL.

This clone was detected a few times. For the CDR3, the DNA is TGTGCCAGCAGCCCCGGGAGTGGCCGAAACATTCAGTACTTC. As protein: CASSPGSGRNIQYF. The J gene is TRBJ2-4, the V gene TRBV6-5, with TRBD2 as a possible D gene (6 bases). The V and J ends lost 6 bases and 6 bases respectively, with 15 bases between them. Germline V gene sequence: CDR1 MNHEY, CDR2 SVGAGI. The CDR3 extends over 14 amino acids.

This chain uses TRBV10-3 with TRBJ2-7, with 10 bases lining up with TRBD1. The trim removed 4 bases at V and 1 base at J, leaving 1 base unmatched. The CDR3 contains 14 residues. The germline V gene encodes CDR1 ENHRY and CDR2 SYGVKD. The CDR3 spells CAISGDRGSYEQYF. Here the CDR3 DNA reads TGTGCCATCAGTGGGGACAGGGGTTCCTACGAGCAGTACTTC.

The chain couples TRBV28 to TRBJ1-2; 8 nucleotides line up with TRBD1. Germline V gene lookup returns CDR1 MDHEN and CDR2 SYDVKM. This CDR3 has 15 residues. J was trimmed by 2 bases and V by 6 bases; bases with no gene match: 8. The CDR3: CASRDDRGQNYGYTF. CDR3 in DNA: TGTGCCAGCAGAGACGACAGGGGTCAAAACTATGGCTACACCTTC.